This T cell receptor beta chain stems from a study of blood T cell repertoires in COVID-19. The CDR3 length is 15 residues. V dropped 5 bases and J dropped 0 bases, with 11 bases sitting between them. CDR1 is MNHEY, CDR2 SMNVEV, per germline (reference sequence). The protocol was immunoSEQ multiplex PCR, while the TCRdb copy is restricted to in-frame clones and leaves out a portion. Seen here are under 200,000 clones, approximately 81% observed once, and the top ten hold roughly 18%. The chain carries TRBV27 and TRBJ2-1; D perhaps matches TRBD2 (5 bases). Sequenced sample: PBMCs or T cells enriched from blood (not recorded which). The TCR originated in a man in his 60s who had recovered from COVID-19. Here the CDR3 reads CASSPWENSYNEQFF. The CDR3 DNA sequence: TGTGCCAGCAGTCCCTGGGAGAACTCCTACAATGAGCAGTTCTTC.